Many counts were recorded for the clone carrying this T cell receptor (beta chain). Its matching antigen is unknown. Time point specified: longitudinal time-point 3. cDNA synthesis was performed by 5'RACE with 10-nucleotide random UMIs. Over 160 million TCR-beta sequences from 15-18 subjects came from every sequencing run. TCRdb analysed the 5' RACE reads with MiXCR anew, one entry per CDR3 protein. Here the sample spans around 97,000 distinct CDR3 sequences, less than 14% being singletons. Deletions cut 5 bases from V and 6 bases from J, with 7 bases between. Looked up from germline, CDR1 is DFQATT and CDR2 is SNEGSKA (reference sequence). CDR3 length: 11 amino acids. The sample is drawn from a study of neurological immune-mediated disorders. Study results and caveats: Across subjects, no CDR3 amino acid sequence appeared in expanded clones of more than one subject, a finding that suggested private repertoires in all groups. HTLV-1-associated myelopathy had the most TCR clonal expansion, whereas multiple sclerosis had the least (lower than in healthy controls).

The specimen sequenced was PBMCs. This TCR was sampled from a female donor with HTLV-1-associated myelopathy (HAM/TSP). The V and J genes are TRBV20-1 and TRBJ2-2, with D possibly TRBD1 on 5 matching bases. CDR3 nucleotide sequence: TGCAGTGCTGCAGGGTCCGGGGAGCTGTTTTTT. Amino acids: CSAAGSGELFF.